The 32 T cell receptor beta chains given below trace back to one sample, sequenced in a study of blood T cell repertoires in COVID-19. Sequenced by immunoSEQ multiplex PCR; TCRdb stores in-frame clones only, minus some. The sample has around 120,000 clones, more than 75% seen once. The sequenced material came from peripheral blood. These receptors all come from a human donor in a cohort sampled during active COVID-19.

This rearrangement joins TRBV27 to TRBJ1-6, with D maybe TRBD1 (6 bases). Trimming left V 3 bases short and J 7 bases short, with 13 bases between. The CDR3 is 15 residues long. Germline assignment: CDR1 MNHEY and CDR2 SMNVEV (reference sequence). CDR3 nucleotides: TGTGCCAGCAGTTTCGGGAGGGGGGGGAATTCACCCCTCCACTTT. This sequence encodes CASSFGRGGNSPLHF.

The rearrangement joins TRBV5-1 to TRBJ2-5; D ambiguous. Germline assignment: CDR1 SGHRS and CDR2 YFSETQ. Trimming took off 0 bases at V and 2 bases at J, with 5 bases between the two ends. This CDR3 is built from 13 residues. The CDR3 spells CASSLGRQETQYF. CDR3 nucleotides: TGCGCCAGCAGCTTGGGCAGGCAAGAGACCCAGTACTTC.

This chain links TRBV6-1 with TRBJ2-6; a weak D match, TRBD1 (5 bases). With 2 bases removed from V and 2 bases from J, the gap between germline ends came to 16 bases. The CDR3 contains 18 residues. In germline, CDR1 is MNHNS, CDR2 SASEGT. CDR3 sequence: CASSEPQGRYPGANVLTF. The CDR3 nucleotides are TGTGCCAGCAGTGAACCGCAGGGTCGGTACCCTGGGGCCAACGTCCTGACTTTC.

The chain combines TRBV5-4 with TRBJ2-3; D perhaps matches TRBD1 (6 bases). The germline V and J ends were trimmed by 4 bases and 4 bases, with 10 bases remaining between them. Germline CDR1 and CDR2: SGHNT and YYREEE (reference sequence). This CDR3 has 13 residues. CDR3 nucleotides: TGTGCCAGCAGCCCTAAGGGGGCAGATACGCAGTATTTT. Protein: CASSPKGADTQYF.

The CDR3 region has the DNA TGCGCCAGCAGCTTGAAGTACGGTCCAGGGGCCGCAGATACGCAGTATTTT. Translation: CASSLKYGPGAADTQYF. The rearrangement links TRBV5-1 to TRBJ2-3, with D possibly TRBD1 on 6 matching bases. Germline V lookup: CDR1 SGHRS, CDR2 YFSETQ. The CDR3 loop spans 17 amino acids. Trimming took 1 base from V and 4 from J, leaving 19 bases between them.

This clone was seen a few times. V and J are TRBV3-1 (or the pseudogene TRBV3-2) and TRBJ2-7; 11 bases match TRBD2. J gave up 0 bases and V 2 bases, and 6 bases lay outside the gene matches. The CDR3 sequence is 17 residues long. CDR1 and CDR2 (germline): LGHDT, YNNKEL (reference sequence). The DNA for the CDR3 is TGTGCCAGCAGCCAACGACTAGCGGGGAGGAGCTCCTACGAGCAGTACTTC. It encodes CASSQRLAGRSSYEQYF.

The chain has TRBV29-1 and TRBJ2-5, with TRBD2 as a possible D gene (5 bases). The germline V gene encodes CDR1 SQVTM and CDR2 ANQGSEA. Trimming shortened V by 2 bases and J by 2 bases, and 15 bases separated the two germline ends. The CDR3 is 15 amino acids. CDR3 nucleotides: TGCAGCGTTGAACCAATCGGCGGGTCTCAAGAGACCCAGTACTTC. Amino acids: CSVEPIGGSQETQYF.

About this clone: The germline gene is not matched at one end of the junction; a read error may be the cause. This specimen includes other DNA sequences encoding the same CDR3. The rearrangement joins TRBV18 to TRBJ2-2, with 8 nucleotides matching TRBD2. The germline V gene has CDR1 KGHSH and CDR2 LQKENI. The CDR3 is 16 residues long. CDR3 nucleotides: TGTGCTAGCTCACCATTCGGGGGGGAGAACACCGGGGAGCTGTTTTTT. Its protein product is CASSPFGGENTGELFF.

V gene TRBV7-9 combines with J gene TRBJ2-7; 11 bases fit TRBD2. Germline V gives CDR1 SEHNR, CDR2 FQNEAQ (reference sequence). The CDR3 has 15 amino acids. V lost 4 bases, J lost 3 bases, and 5 bases stayed unmatched. CDR3 DNA: TGTGCCAGCAGCTCACCTAGCGGGGGGCGCTACGAGCAGTACTTC. It encodes CASSSPSGGRYEQYF.

The chain is built from TRBV9 and TRBJ2-1, with 8 bases lining up with TRBD1. The CDR3 length is 14 residues. The V gene end was trimmed by 3 bases and the J gene end by 8 bases; junction bases not matched to a gene: 7. In germline, CDR1 is SGDLS, CDR2 YYNGEE. CDR3 sequence: CASSARQGNHEQFF. The CDR3 DNA follows: TGTGCCAGCAGCGCCCGACAGGGGAACCATGAGCAGTTCTTC. Full variable domain (missing parts from reference TRBV9 and TRBJ2-1): DSGVTQTPKHLITATGQRVTLRCSPRSGDLSVYWYQQSLDQGLQFLIQYYNGEERAKGNILERFSAQQFPDLHSELNLSSLELGDSALYFCASSARQGNHEQFFGPGTRLTVL.

J is TRBJ2-7 and V is TRBV7-9; D is undetermined. CDR1 SEHNR and CDR2 FQNEAQ come from the germline V gene (reference sequence). The CDR3 consists of 13 residues. Trimming took off 4 bases at V and 1 base at J, with 8 bases between the two ends. This CDR3 is CASSSTVSYEQYF. The CDR3 DNA sequence: TGTGCCAGCAGCTCCACAGTATCCTACGAGCAGTACTTC.

The chain links TRBV13 to TRBJ1-2; 9 bases map to TRBD1. Germline trimming cut 2 bases from V and 6 bases from J; bases unmatched to any gene: 4. Per the germline V gene, CDR1 is PRHDT and CDR2 is FYEKMQ (reference sequence). The CDR3 runs to 14 residues. CDR3 loop: CASSLHGTGNGYTF. DNA for the CDR3: TGTGCCAGCAGCTTACACGGGACAGGGAATGGCTACACCTTC. Full variable domain (remainder filled in from reference TRBV13 and TRBJ1-2): AAGVIQSPRHLIKEKRETATLKCYPIPRHDTVYWYQQGPGQDPQFLISFYEKMQSDKGSIPDRFSAQQFSDYHSELNMSSLELGDSALYFCASSLHGTGNGYTFGSGTRLTVV.

The rearrangement links TRBV28 to TRBJ2-5; 14 nucleotides align to TRBD2. Germline trimming cut 3 bases from V and 5 bases from J; bases unmatched to any gene: 2. The CDR3 contains 15 residues. Looked up from germline, CDR1 is MDHEN and CDR2 is SYDVKM. The CDR3 DNA follows: TGTGCCAGCAGTTTGACTAGCGGGAGGGGCGAGACCCAGTACTTC. It codes for CASSLTSGRGETQYF.

This chain uses TRBV7-9 with TRBJ2-7; 8 nucleotides agree with TRBD2. The J segment lost 3 bases and the V segment lost 1 base, leaving 2 bases of the junction unmatched. Germline V lookup: CDR1 SEHNR, CDR2 FQNEAQ (reference sequence). The CDR3 runs 14 residues. This CDR3 is CASSLGRGGYEQYF. In nucleotides, the CDR3 is TGTGCCAGCAGCTTAGGCCGGGGGGGCTACGAGCAGTACTTC.

The chain is built from TRBV15 and TRBJ2-5; D remains ambiguous. Germline CDR1 reads LNHNV; CDR2 reads YYDKDF (reference sequence). The CDR3 has 13 amino acids. Deletions cut 0 bases from V and 4 bases from J, with 6 bases between. CDR3 residues: CATSRDYPETQYF. The CDR3 DNA follows: TGTGCCACCAGCAGAGATTATCCAGAGACCCAGTACTTC.

Only one count was recorded for this clone. The V and J genes are TRBV30 and TRBJ2-7; D possibly corresponds to TRBD1 (7 bases). Per the germline V gene, CDR1 is GTSNPN and CDR2 is SVGIG (reference sequence). The V end was cut by 4 bases, the J end by 4 bases, with 8 bases between. The length of the CDR3 is 11 residues. Written as DNA, the CDR3 is TGTGCCTGGACAGGGGGGTACGAGCAGTACTTC. It encodes CAWTGGYEQYF.

This clone was recorded once. The chain is built from TRBV6-1 and TRBJ1-6; no definite D call. Trimming removed 2 bases at V and 10 bases at J, with 9 bases between. This CDR3 is 13 amino acids long. Germline CDR1 reads MNHNS; CDR2 reads SASEGT. This chain's CDR3 is CASSERVISPLHF. As DNA, the CDR3 is TGTGCCAGCAGTGAACGGGTAATCTCACCCCTCCACTTT.

The chain uses TRBV20-1 and TRBJ1-2; D unclear. The V gene lost 6 bases and the J gene lost 5 bases, with 10 bases spanning the gap. The CDR3 is 11 amino acids. The germline V gene has CDR1 DFQATT and CDR2 SNEGSKA (reference sequence). CDR3 DNA: TGCAGTGCCCTTGGGGAGTATGGCTACACCTTC. Its translation is CSALGEYGYTF.

The rearrangement links TRBV19 to TRBJ1-3; D unclear. Germline V lookup: CDR1 LNHDA, CDR2 SQIVND (reference sequence). Trimming removed 5 bases from V and 2 bases from J, with 13 bases in between. CDR3 size: 15 residues. DNA for the CDR3: TGTGCCAGTAGTCTGGGGAGTGGCACTGGAAACACCATATATTTT. The encoded protein is CASSLGSGTGNTIYF.

V and J are TRBV12-5 and TRBJ2-2; 11 bases map to TRBD1. The germline V gene has CDR1 LGHNT and CDR2 FRNRAP. The length of the CDR3 is 14 residues. The ends lost 5 bases at V and 4 bases at J; junction bases unmatched: 0. The CDR3 is CASGGQGATGELFF. Here the CDR3 DNA reads TGTGCTAGTGGTGGACAGGGGGCCACCGGGGAGCTGTTTTTT.

The rearrangement joins TRBV3-1 (or the pseudogene TRBV3-2) to TRBJ2-3, with 9 bases identical to TRBD2. Trimming cost V 1 base and J 2 bases; bases outside gene matches: 1. The germline V gene encodes CDR1 LGHDT and CDR2 YNNKEL (reference sequence). CDR3 length: 15 amino acids. The CDR3 DNA reads TGTGCCAGCAGCCAAGGACTAGCGGACACAGATACGCAGTATTTT. This codes for CASSQGLADTDTQYF.

The chain uses TRBV2 and TRBJ2-7; possible D gene TRBD1, 5 bases. This CDR3 has 14 residues. V lost 4 bases and J lost 2, with 12 bases in between. The germline V gene has CDR1 SNHLY and CDR2 FYNNEI. CDR3 nucleotide sequence: TGTGCCAGCAGTGTAGACAGTTTTCCCTACGAGCAGTACTTC. Its translation: CASSVDSFPYEQYF.

This chain connects TRBV6-1 to TRBJ2-5, with D possibly being TRBD2 (6 bases). V dropped 2 bases and J dropped 5 bases, with 15 bases sitting between them. This CDR3 region has 15 residues. Per germline, CDR1 MNHNS and CDR2 SASEGT. The CDR3 region is CASSEKSSGRETQYF. The CDR3 region has the DNA TGTGCCAGCAGTGAAAAGTCTTCGGGGAGGGAGACCCAGTACTTC.

This rearrangement joins TRBV9 to TRBJ2-3; 9 nucleotides match TRBD1. Trimming removed 0 bases from V and 4 bases from J; junction bases left unmatched: 9. From germline, CDR1 is SGDLS and CDR2 YYNGEE. The CDR3 has 17 amino acids. The CDR3 DNA reads as TGTGCCAGCAGCGTAGGGGGGCCCACAGGGGGCGCAGATACGCAGTATTTT. It translates to CASSVGGPTGGADTQYF.

The V gene is TRBV19, the J gene TRBJ2-7; 7 positions match TRBD1. CDR1 is LNHDA and CDR2 is SQIVND in the germline V gene (reference sequence). With V trimmed by 6 bases and J by 1 base, 9 bases remained unmatched. CDR3 length: 15 amino acids. CDR3 in amino acids: CASSPETGSSYEQYF. In DNA, the CDR3 is TGTGCCAGTAGCCCAGAGACAGGGAGTTCCTACGAGCAGTACTTC.

The chain recombines TRBV7-9 with TRBJ2-5; TRBD2 matches at 9 bases. Germline lookup yields CDR1 SEHNR and CDR2 FQNEAQ (reference sequence). V was pared by 2 bases and J by 4 bases, with 8 bases of the junction left unmatched. The CDR3 covers 16 residues. The DNA of the CDR3 is TGTGCCAGCAGCTTAAGGGCGGGGGGGCTCTCAGAGACCCAGTACTTC. Protein product: CASSLRAGGLSETQYF.

J is TRBJ1-1 and V is TRBV3-1 (or the pseudogene TRBV3-2); no reliable D call. Germline V gives CDR1 LGHDT, CDR2 YNNKEL (reference sequence). Trimming removed 6 bases at V and 1 base at J, with 6 bases between. CDR3 size: 12 residues. Here the CDR3 reads CASRGWNTEAFF. In nucleotides, the CDR3 is TGTGCCAGCAGGGGCTGGAACACTGAAGCTTTCTTT.

The chain uses TRBV4-2 and TRBJ2-5; tentative D call: TRBD1 (5 bases). V was clipped by 2 bases and J by 4 bases, with 11 bases between them. CDR1 and CDR2 from the germline V gene are LGHNA and YNFKEQ. This CDR3 contains 14 residues. The CDR3 here is CASSQFGQGETQYF. CDR3 coding DNA: TGTGCCAGCAGCCAATTTGGGCAGGGAGAGACCCAGTACTTC.

The genes are TRBV2 and TRBJ1-2, with D maybe TRBD1 (6 bases). Germline V gene data show CDR1 as SNHLY and CDR2 as FYNNEI. The CDR3 loop spans 15 amino acids. Trimming shortened V by 5 bases and J by 0 bases, and 13 bases separated the two germline ends. CDR3 sequence (DNA): TGTGCCAGCAGTTCCCGGGACACCCCTAACTATGGCTACACCTTC. This gives the protein CASSSRDTPNYGYTF.

This rearrangement joins TRBV7-9 to TRBJ1-1, with D possibly TRBD1 on 5 matching bases. The CDR3 totals 15 residues. CDR1 and CDR2 from the germline V gene are SEHNR and FQNEAQ (reference sequence). Trimming took off 2 bases at V and 1 base at J, with 11 bases between the two ends. This CDR3 reads CASSLPGSTNTEAFF. CDR3 bases: TGTGCCAGCAGCTTACCAGGGTCTACGAACACTGAAGCTTTCTTT.

The chain uses TRBV6-2 or TRBV6-3 and TRBJ2-5; D gene ambiguous. The CDR3 is 11 amino acids. With 5 bases removed from V and 3 bases from J, the gap between germline ends came to 4 bases. CDR1 MNHEY and CDR2 SVGEGT come from the germline V gene. For the CDR3, the DNA is TGTGCCAGCAGTCAAAAAGAGACCCAGTACTTC. It yields the protein CASSQKETQYF.

This clone is a singleton in its sample. This chain joins TRBV4-1 and TRBJ1-2; D remains ambiguous. Germline assignment: CDR1 MGHRA and CDR2 YSYEKL. V lost 1 base and J lost 8, with 11 bases in between. The CDR3 is 13 residues long. CDR3 in amino acids: CASSQVGGEGYTF. CDR3 DNA sequence: TGCGCCAGCAGCCAAGTCGGCGGGGAAGGCTACACCTTC.